This entry describes one T cell receptor beta chain. Unmatched junction bases numbered 3, after V lost 1 base and J lost 6 bases. Germline CDR1 is SGHVS and CDR2 is FQNEAQ. This CDR3 has 15 residues. The data stem from a study of technical replicates of blood from several donors. The data were produced by immunoSEQ multiplex PCR, yet TCRdb's version contains in-frame clones alone and is incomplete. Of some 66,000 clones listed, more than 75% were seen once; the top ten hold 4% to 5%. Sequencing was done on a sample of PBMCs. This sequence originates from a human donor in good health. Some clones in this sample may be carry-over from other donors' samples. This chain links TRBV7-8 with TRBJ2-1; TRBD2 agrees at 10 bases. The CDR3 DNA reads TGTGCCAGCAGCTTAGATAGCGGGAGGCTCAATGAGCAGTTCTTC. Translating it yields CASSLDSGRLNEQFF. Filled out from reference TRBV7-8 and TRBJ2-1, the complete variable domain reads GAGVSQSPRYKVAKRGQDVALRCDPISGHVSLFWYQQALGQGPEFLTYFQNEAQLDKSGLPSDRFFAERPEGSVSTLKIQRTQQEDSAVYLCASSLDSGRLNEQFFGPGTRLTVL.